The rows below give T cell receptor beta chains drawn from one sample of a study of cytomegalovirus exposure and HLA in healthy donors. The table came from immunoSEQ multiplex PCR; TCRdb's copy has only in-frame clones and leaves some out. The sample holds about 94,000 clones, 70% to 85% seen once. Sequenced material: PBMCs. These receptor sequences come from a human donor in good health. Both conserved end residues are part of each CDR3. D genes are given only for firm matches. Size is stated for part of the rows, as once, few or many counts, or as a class when the clone is expanded.

TRBD1,TRBJ1-2,TRBV5-6,NA,CASSLAHRGQGGYTF,TGTGCCAGCAGCTTGGCCCACAGGGGGCAGGGTGGCTACACCTTC
NA,TRBJ1-2,TRBV6-5,NA,CASSYTGTGYTF,TGTGCCAGCAGTTACACAGGGACCGGCTACACCTTC
NA,TRBJ2-5,TRBV9,NA,CASSVSGRRGPMETQYF,TGTGCCAGCAGCGTTTCAGGGAGGAGGGGACCGATGGAGACCCAGTACTTC
NA,TRBJ2-7,TRBV9,NA,CASSVVEDPYEQYF,TGTGCCAGCAGCGTAGTGGAGGATCCCTACGAGCAGTACTTC
NA,TRBJ1-3,TRBV29-1,NA,CSVEWTSGDTIYF,TGCAGCGTTGAATGGACTTCCGGAGACACCATATATTTT
NA,TRBJ2-7,TRBV21-1,NA,CASNEPLGGEQYF,TGTGCCAGCAACGAACCCCTAGGCGGGGAGCAGTACTTC
NA,TRBJ2-1,TRBV10-3,NA,CAIRPGLESRNEQFF,TGTGCCATCAGGCCGGGACTGGAGAGTAGAAATGAGCAGTTCTTC
TRBD2,TRBJ2-3,TRBV6-5,NA,CASSDLAGGKDTQYF,TGTGCCAGCAGTGACTTAGCGGGAGGAAAAGATACGCAGTATTTT
TRBD2,TRBJ2-2,TRBV9,once,CASSVDPSGGVEELFF,TGTGCCAGCAGCGTAGATCCTAGCGGGGGGGTGGAGGAGCTGTTTTTT
TRBD1,TRBJ1-2,TRBV19,NA,CASSIDSFPGGPGYTF,TGTGCCAGTAGTATCGACTCTTTTCCAGGGGGACCGGGCTACACCTTC
NA,TRBJ1-1,TRBV6-4,NA,CASSPEGGGGEAFF,TGTGCCAGCAGTCCAGAGGGGGGGGGAGGTGAAGCTTTCTTT
TRBD2,TRBJ2-4,TRBV19,few,CASSMFRTSGVYIQYF,TGTGCCAGTAGTATGTTTAGGACTAGCGGAGTCTACATTCAGTACTTC
TRBD1,TRBJ1-2,TRBV27,NA,CASSLKRTGGNYGYTF,TGTGCCAGCAGTTTGAAGCGGACAGGGGGCAACTATGGCTACACCTTC
NA,TRBJ2-7,TRBV7-2,NA,CASSPTSTGTYEQYF,TGTGCCAGCAGCCCTACCTCCACGGGGACATACGAGCAGTACTTC
TRBD2,TRBJ2-1,TRBV7-2,NA,CASSPNRAGGYNEQFF,TGTGCCAGCAGCCCTAACCGGGCGGGGGGGTACAATGAGCAGTTCTTC
NA,TRBJ1-4,TRBV2,NA,CASILGQGVVNEKLFF,NA
TRBD1,TRBJ2-5,TRBV7-6,NA,CASVELSGTGSQETQYF,TGTGCCAGCGTCGAACTATCCGGGACAGGCTCCCAAGAGACCCAGTACTTC
NA,TRBJ1-6,TRBV5-8,NA,CASSTQGVDSPLHF,TGTGCCAGCAGCACACAGGGAGTTGATTCACCCCTCCACTTT
NA,TRBJ2-3,TRBV5-1,NA,CASSFEGLDTDTQYF,TGCGCCAGCAGCTTCGAGGGATTGGACACAGATACGCAGTATTTT
TRBD1,TRBJ1-2,TRBV5-1,NA,CASSSEEGAYGYTF,TGCGCCAGCAGCTCGGAGGAGGGGGCATATGGCTACACCTTC
TRBD1,TRBJ2-7,TRBV12-5,NA,CASGGDRGSYEQYF,TGTGCTAGTGGAGGGGACAGGGGATCCTACGAGCAGTACTTC
NA,TRBJ2-3,TRBV11-2,NA,CASSKRGESTDTQYF,TGTGCCAGCAGCAAACGGGGTGAGAGCACAGATACGCAGTATTTT
NA,TRBJ2-1,TRBV5-7,NA,CASTTQETRADEQFF,TGTGCCAGCACCACACAGGAGACTCGCGCGGATGAGCAGTTCTTC
TRBD1,TRBJ1-5,TRBV27,NA,CASSLGSGGQPQHF,TGTGCCAGCAGTTTGGGGTCAGGGGGTCAGCCCCAGCATTTT
NA,TRBJ2-3,TRBV5-1,NA,CASTLWTPSTDTQYF,TGCGCCAGCACCCTGTGGACACCTAGCACAGATACGCAGTATTTT